This T cell receptor (beta chain) derives from a study of blood T cells in healthy people across ages. Background on the study: With template switching, about one barcoded beta molecule was captured per two T cells.

Next came a second PCR, run for about 7 to 12 cycles, which used a sample-barcoded 5' primer along with a J-beta primer mix. TCRdb reprocessed the 5' RACE reads via MiXCR and lists one record per CDR3 protein. The repertoire holds 1.5 million to 2 million distinct CDR3 sequences, with about 39% as singletons. CDR3 length equals 13 residues. Study conclusions and caveats: Roughly linear declines in TCR beta diversity per million T cells occurred with age. Estimated diversity, derived from one million T cells, was regarded as an underestimate.

Each sample used at least 7 million PBMCs. As for this clonotype: No antigen is known for it. With a much larger clone just one base away, this may be a read error.

This sequence was found in a human donor in good health. Specimen: blood. The chain joins TRBV12-3 or TRBV12-4 to TRBJ2-4; no definite D call. The last part of the DNA fits TRBJ2-5 better; the J call may be wrong. In DNA form, the CDR3 reads TGTACCAGCAGTTTCCAGATTCAAGAGACCCAGTACTTC. Encoded protein: CTSSFQIQETQYF.